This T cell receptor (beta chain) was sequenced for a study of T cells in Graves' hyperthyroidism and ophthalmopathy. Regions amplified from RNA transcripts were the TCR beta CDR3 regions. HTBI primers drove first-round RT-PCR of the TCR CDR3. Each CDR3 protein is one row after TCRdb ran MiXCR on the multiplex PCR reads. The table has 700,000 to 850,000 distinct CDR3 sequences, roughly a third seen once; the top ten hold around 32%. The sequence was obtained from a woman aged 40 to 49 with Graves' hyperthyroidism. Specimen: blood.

The CDR3, as DNA: TGTGCCAGCAGTCCGGGACGACGAGCCACTGAAGCTTTCTTT. Translating gives CASSPGRRATEAFF. The V call is TRBV7-9, the J call TRBJ1-1; D perhaps matches TRBD1 (5 bases). Trimming shortened V by 6 bases and J by 4 bases, and 15 bases separated the two germline ends. The CDR3 extends over 14 amino acids. The V gene's germline CDR1 is SEHNR and CDR2 FQNEAQ (reference sequence).